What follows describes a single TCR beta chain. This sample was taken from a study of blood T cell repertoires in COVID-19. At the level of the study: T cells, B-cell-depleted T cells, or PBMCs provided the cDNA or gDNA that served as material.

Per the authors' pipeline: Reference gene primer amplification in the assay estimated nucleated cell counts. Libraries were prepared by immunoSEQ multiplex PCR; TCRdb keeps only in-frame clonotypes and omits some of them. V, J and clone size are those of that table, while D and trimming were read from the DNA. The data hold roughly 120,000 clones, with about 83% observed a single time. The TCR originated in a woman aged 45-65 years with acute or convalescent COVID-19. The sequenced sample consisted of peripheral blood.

The CDR3 protein is CASSEEGRGYEKLFF. In DNA, the CDR3 is TGTGCCAGCAGTGAAGAGGGCAGGGGGTACGAAAAACTGTTTTTT. This chain joins TRBV6-1 and TRBJ1-4; 7 nucleotides line up with TRBD1. V lost 1 base to trimming and J lost 8 bases; unmatched junction nucleotides: 7. The CDR3 length is 15 residues. Germline CDR1 and CDR2: MNHNS and SASEGT.